A single sample is the source of the 22 T cell receptor beta chains below, sequenced in a study of blood T cells in healthy people across ages. A J-beta primer mix and a sample-barcoded 5' primer were used in a second PCR of about 6 to 12 cycles. Via MiXCR, TCRdb re-called the 5' RACE reads, giving one row per CDR3 protein. Among approximately 1.5 million distinct CDR3 sequences listed, about 35% were seen once. The sequenced sample was blood. These receptors all stem from a woman in her 30s in good health.

The chain has TRBV9 and TRBJ2-5; TRBD2 agrees at 7 bases. The junction had 4 bases not matched to a gene; V was cut back by 3 bases and J by 5 bases. The CDR3 is made up of 13 amino acids. Germline V gene data show CDR1 as SGDLS and CDR2 as YYNGEE. The CDR3 bases are TGTGCCAGCAGCGGGACTAGGATGGAGACCCAGTACTTC. Translated, it gives CASSGTRMETQYF.

V and J are TRBV6-5 and TRBJ2-4; D is undetermined. The CDR3 contains 18 residues. CDR1 is MNHEY, CDR2 SVGAGI, per germline. The V end was cut by 0 bases, the J end by 0 bases, with 15 bases between. CDR3 DNA sequence: TGTGCCAGCAGTTACTCGTCGGTGCAGTCGTTAGCCAAAAACATTCAGTACTTC. It specifies CASSYSSVQSLAKNIQYF.

The genes are TRBV20-1 and TRBJ1-2; D call uncertain. The CDR3 extends over 15 amino acids. Germline lookup yields CDR1 DFQATT and CDR2 SNEGSKA (reference sequence). The V end was cut by 3 bases, the J end by 2 bases, with 16 bases between. For the CDR3, the DNA is TGCAGTGCTAGCTCCCTCGTCGGATTAAACTATGGCTACACCTTC. It translates to CSASSLVGLNYGYTF.

Comment on this clonotype: Germline and junction disagree at one end, which may indicate a read error. The V gene is TRBV9, the J gene TRBJ2-7; D tentatively reads TRBD1 or TRBD2 (6 bases each). This CDR3 contains 16 residues. Per germline, CDR1 SGDLS and CDR2 YYNGEE. The CDR3 is CASSVASGAQIYGQYF. As DNA, the CDR3 is TGTGCCAGCAGCGTAGCTTCGGGGGCGCAGATCTACGGGCAGTACTTC.

The chain's CDR3 is CASGASVGSTDTQYF. The CDR3 DNA reads as TGCGCCAGCGGGGCTAGCGTTGGAAGCACAGATACGCAGTATTTT. The rearrangement joins TRBV5-1 to TRBJ2-3, with D maybe TRBD2 (6 bases). This CDR3 region has 15 residues. Trimming took 7 bases from V and 0 from J, leaving 15 bases between them. Germline values: CDR1 SGHRS, CDR2 YFSETQ. The whole variable domain, filled in from reference TRBV5-1 and TRBJ2-3, reads KAGVTQTPRYLIKTRGQQVTLSCSPISGHRSVSWYQQTPGQGLQFLFEYFSETQRNKGNFPGRFSGRQFSNSRSEMNVSTLELGDSALYLCASGASVGSTDTQYFGPGTRLTVL.

The chain employs TRBV28 and TRBJ2-5; tentative D call: TRBD2 (6 bases). This CDR3 is built from 17 residues. Looked up from germline, CDR1 is MDHEN and CDR2 is SYDVKM. With 2 bases removed from V and 3 bases from J, the gap between germline ends came to 19 bases. CDR3 in DNA: TGTGCCAGCAGTTTAGGACTCTCCGGGACTCACGAAGAGACCCAGTACTTC. As protein: CASSLGLSGTHEETQYF.

This clonotype was recorded once. The gene calls are TRBV5-1 and TRBJ1-2; D is uncertain. The germline V and J ends were trimmed by 2 bases and 0 bases, with 14 bases remaining between them. Germline values: CDR1 SGHRS, CDR2 YFSETQ. The CDR3 runs 16 residues. DNA of the CDR3: TGCGCCAGCAGCTTTTTAGGAGACCAAACTAACTATGGCTACACCTTC. Its protein is CASSFLGDQTNYGYTF.

The table lists this clonotype with a few counts. The V gene is TRBV20-1, the J gene TRBJ2-5; D may match TRBD1 or TRBD2 (5 bases each). V dropped 5 bases and J dropped 5 bases, with 12 bases sitting between them. CDR1 and CDR2 from the germline V gene are DFQATT and SNEGSKA (reference sequence). This CDR3 contains 12 residues. CDR3 sequence reads: CSAVGADETQYF. CDR3 sequence (DNA): TGCAGTGCTGTCGGGGCTGACGAGACCCAGTACTTC.

V and J are TRBV6-5 and TRBJ2-3; D not certain. Germline-derived CDR1 and CDR2 are MNHEY and SVGAGI. Trimming cost V 2 bases and J 0 bases, with 9 bases left between them. The CDR3 has 15 amino acids. Here the CDR3 reads CASSYGVPSTDTQYF. The CDR3 coding sequence is TGTGCCAGCAGTTACGGGGTACCTAGCACAGATACGCAGTATTTT.

This clonotype has just a few counts. The chain has TRBV15 and TRBJ1-6; the D is unclear. The V and J ends lost 3 bases and 9 bases respectively, with 21 bases between them. The length of the CDR3 is 17 residues. Per the germline V gene, CDR1 is LNHNV and CDR2 is YYDKDF (reference sequence). CDR3 in DNA: TGTGCCACCAGCAGGGATGAGGTTAAGGGCCACTTTTCACCCCTCCACTTT. This encodes CATSRDEVKGHFSPLHF.

This clonotype has a handful of counts. This rearrangement joins TRBV6-1 to TRBJ2-7; 7 bases agree with TRBD2. CDR1 and CDR2 from the germline V gene are MNHNS and SASEGT. Trimming at V came to 6 bases and at J to 2 bases, leaving 7 bases not matched to a gene. This CDR3 spans 14 amino acids. The CDR3: CASRRGDLAYEQYF. The DNA of the CDR3 is TGTGCCAGCAGACGGGGGGACCTAGCCTACGAGCAGTACTTC.

This rearrangement joins TRBV27 to TRBJ2-3; 8 nucleotides match TRBD2. Germline values: CDR1 MNHEY, CDR2 SMNVEV (reference sequence). This CDR3 has 13 residues. V dropped 7 bases and J dropped 7; count of bases not matched to a gene: 7. CDR3: CASTAGDRYTQYF. The CDR3 bases are TGTGCCAGCACAGCGGGAGATAGGTATACGCAGTATTTT.

This clonotype was counted only a few times. This rearrangement joins TRBV20-1 to TRBJ1-1, with D perhaps TRBD1 (5 bases). The CDR3 sequence is 15 residues long. Germline lookup yields CDR1 DFQATT and CDR2 SNEGSKA (reference sequence). The V gene lost 6 bases and the J gene lost 4 bases, with 21 bases spanning the gap. CDR3 loop: CSASGGGLLPTEAFF. CDR3 bases: TGCAGTGCATCCGGTGGGGGACTACTTCCCACTGAAGCTTTCTTT.

This clonotype has a handful of counts. The chain links TRBV7-8 to TRBJ2-3; D uncertain. This CDR3 spans 14 amino acids. CDR1 is SGHVS and CDR2 is FQNEAQ in the germline V gene. The V end lost 0 bases, the J end lost 6 bases, and 10 bases lay between the germline ends. Written as DNA, the CDR3 is TGTGCCAGCAGCTTAGCCATGGGGTCGGATACGCAGTATTTT. This gives the protein CASSLAMGSDTQYF.

As concerns this clonotype: Mismatch with germline at one junction end may stem from a read error. The chain combines TRBV5-1 with TRBJ2-1, with D possibly being TRBD2 (6 bases). Germline V gene data show CDR1 as SGHRS and CDR2 as YFSETQ. The CDR3 consists of 21 residues. In DNA form, the CDR3 reads TGCGCCAACAGCTTGAGGGACCGGTGGCGGGAAGGCCTATTGAACAAGGATGAGCAGTTCTTC. Its protein product is CANSLRDRWREGLLNKDEQFF.

This clonotype was seen a handful of times. V and J are TRBV12-3 or TRBV12-4 and TRBJ2-2; TRBD1 aligns across 7 bases. The CDR3 consists of 15 residues. The V segment lost 3 bases and the J segment 7 bases; nucleotides outside the gene matches: 8. The CDR3 nucleotides are TGTGCCAGCAGTTTTGTTTACAGGGGAAACGGGGAGCTGTTTTTT. This gives the protein CASSFVYRGNGELFF.

V usage is TRBV20-1 and J usage is TRBJ1-2; D gene unclear. The CDR3 extends over 13 amino acids. V dropped 5 bases and J dropped 4 bases, with 14 bases sitting between them. The germline V gene encodes CDR1 DFQATT and CDR2 SNEGSKA (reference sequence). CDR3 coding DNA: TGCAGTGCTCCCAGTTCAGCCCTCTATGGCTACACCTTC. Its protein is CSAPSSALYGYTF.

As for this clonotype: The CDR3 does not end in the conserved phenylalanine or tryptophan, so this is likely a read error. The V call is TRBV30, the J call TRBJ1-1; perhaps TRBD1 as D (5 bases). The germline V gene encodes CDR1 GTSNPN and CDR2 SVGIG (reference sequence). V lost 2 bases, J lost 4 bases, and 11 bases lay in between. The CDR3 has 13 amino acids. The CDR3 sequence is CAWSNGGGTEAFL. CDR3 coding DNA: TGTGCCTGGAGTAATGGGGGAGGCACTGAAGCTTTCCTT.

The chain links TRBV11-2 to TRBJ2-7, with D possibly TRBD2 on 5 matching bases. The CDR3 runs to 12 residues. Germline V gives CDR1 SGHAT, CDR2 FQNNGV. V lost 5 bases and J 7 bases, leaving 12 bases between the germline ends. The chain's CDR3 is CASSVANNEQYF. CDR3 DNA: TGTGCCAGCAGCGTAGCGAACAATGAGCAGTACTTC. The entire variable domain, with the rest obtained from reference TRBV11-2 and TRBJ2-7, is as follows: EAGVAQSPRYKIIEKRQSVAFWCNPISGHATLYWYQQILGQGPKLLIQFQNNGVVDDSQLPKDRFSAERLKGVDSTLKIQPAKLEDSAVYLCASSVANNEQYFGPGTRLTVT.

This clonotype was counted only a few times. The chain couples TRBV28 to TRBJ2-1; 10 bases align to TRBD2. CDR1 and CDR2 from the germline V gene are MDHEN and SYDVKM. V was pared by 2 bases and J by 8 bases, with 6 bases of the junction left unmatched. CDR3 length equals 15 residues. CDR3 region: CASSLGASGSDEQFF. The CDR3 coding sequence is TGTGCCAGCAGTTTAGGAGCTAGCGGGAGCGATGAGCAGTTCTTC. The entire variable domain, with the rest obtained from reference TRBV28 and TRBJ2-1, is as follows: DVKVTQSSRYLVKRTGEKVFLECVQDMDHENMFWYRQDPGLGLRLIYFSYDVKMKEKGDIPEGYSVSREKKERFSLILESASTNQTSMYLCASSLGASGSDEQFFGPGTRLTVL.

The table lists this clonotype with a few counts. V and J are TRBV9 and TRBJ2-5; unclear D gene. The last part of the DNA fits TRBJ2-7 better; the J call may be wrong. In germline, CDR1 is SGDLS, CDR2 YYNGEE. The CDR3 extends over 15 amino acids. The CDR3 loop is CASSVGTAAVVEQYF. CDR3 DNA: TGTGCCAGCAGCGTAGGAACGGCGGCGGTGGTCGAGCAGTACTTC.

The chain is built from TRBV3-1 and TRBJ1-1; D is perhaps TRBD1 (5 bases). The CDR3 totals 14 residues. Trimming removed 2 bases at V and 5 bases at J, with 12 bases between. The germline CDR1 and CDR2 sequences are LGHDT and YNNKEL (reference sequence). In nucleotides, the CDR3 is TGTGCCAGCAGCCAAAGAGAGAGGGGTACTGAAGCTTTCTTT. Its translation is CASSQRERGTEAFF.